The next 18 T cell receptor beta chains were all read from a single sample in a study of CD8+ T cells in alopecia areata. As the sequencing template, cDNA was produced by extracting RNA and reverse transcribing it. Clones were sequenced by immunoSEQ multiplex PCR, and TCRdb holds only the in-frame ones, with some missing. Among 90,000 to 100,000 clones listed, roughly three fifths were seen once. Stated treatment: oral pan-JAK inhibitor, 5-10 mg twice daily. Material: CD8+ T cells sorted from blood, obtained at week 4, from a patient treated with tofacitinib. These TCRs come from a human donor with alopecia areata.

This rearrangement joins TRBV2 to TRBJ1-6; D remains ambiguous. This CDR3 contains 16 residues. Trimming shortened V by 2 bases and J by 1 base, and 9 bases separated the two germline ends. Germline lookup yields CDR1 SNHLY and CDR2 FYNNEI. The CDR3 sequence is CASSEIVGSYNSPLHF. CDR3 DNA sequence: TGTGCCAGCAGTGAAATAGTGGGGTCCTATAATTCACCCCTCCACTTT.

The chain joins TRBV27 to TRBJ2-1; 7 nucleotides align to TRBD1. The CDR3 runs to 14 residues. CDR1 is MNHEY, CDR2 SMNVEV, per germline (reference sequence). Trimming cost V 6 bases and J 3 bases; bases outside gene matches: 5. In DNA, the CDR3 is TGTGCCAGCAGGAGGGGACAGTACTACAATGAGCAGTTCTTC. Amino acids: CASRRGQYYNEQFF.

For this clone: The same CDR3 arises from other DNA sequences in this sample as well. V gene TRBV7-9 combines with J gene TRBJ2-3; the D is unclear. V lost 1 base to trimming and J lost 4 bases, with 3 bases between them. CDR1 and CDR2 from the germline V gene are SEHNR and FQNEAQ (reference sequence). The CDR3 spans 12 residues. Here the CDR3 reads CASSLEADTQYF. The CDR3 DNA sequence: TGTGCCAGCAGCTTAGAAGCAGATACGCAGTATTTT.

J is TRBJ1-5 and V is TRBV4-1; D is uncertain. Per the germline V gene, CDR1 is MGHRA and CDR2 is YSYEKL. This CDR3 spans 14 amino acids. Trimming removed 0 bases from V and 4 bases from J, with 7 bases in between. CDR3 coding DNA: TGCGCCAGCAGCCAAGATAGTGTGAATCAGCCCCAGCATTTT. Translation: CASSQDSVNQPQHF.

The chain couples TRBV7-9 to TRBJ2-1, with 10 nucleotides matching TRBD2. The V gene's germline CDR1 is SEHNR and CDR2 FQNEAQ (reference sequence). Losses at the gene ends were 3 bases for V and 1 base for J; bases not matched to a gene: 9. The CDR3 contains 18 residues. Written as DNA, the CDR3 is TGTGCCAGCAGCTTGGACTGGGCTAGCGGGGGATCCTACAATGAGCAGTTCTTC. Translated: CASSLDWASGGSYNEQFF.

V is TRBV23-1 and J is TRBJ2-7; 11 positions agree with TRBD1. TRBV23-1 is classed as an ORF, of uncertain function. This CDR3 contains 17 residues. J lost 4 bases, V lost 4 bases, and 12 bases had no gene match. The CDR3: CASSRKLRTGGVYEQYF. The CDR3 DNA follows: TGCGCCAGCAGTCGCAAGTTAAGGACAGGGGGCGTATACGAGCAGTACTTC.

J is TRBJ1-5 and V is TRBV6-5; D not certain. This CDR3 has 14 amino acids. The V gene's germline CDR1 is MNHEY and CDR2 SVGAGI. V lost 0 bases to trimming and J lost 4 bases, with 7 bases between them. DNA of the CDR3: TGTGCCAGCAGTTACTCCGGGGTGAATCAGCCCCAGCATTTT. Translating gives CASSYSGVNQPQHF.

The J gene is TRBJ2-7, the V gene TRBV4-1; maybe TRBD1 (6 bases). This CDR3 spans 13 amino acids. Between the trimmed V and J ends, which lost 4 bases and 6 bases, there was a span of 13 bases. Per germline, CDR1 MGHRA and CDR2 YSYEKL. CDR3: CASSPTGQVEQYF. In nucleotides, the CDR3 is TGCGCCAGCAGCCCTACAGGGCAGGTCGAGCAGTACTTC.

CDR3 in DNA: TGTGCCACCAGCAGACAGGGAGGCTACGAGCAGTACTTC. Translated: CATSRQGGYEQYF. The chain employs TRBV15 and TRBJ2-7; a possible D gene is TRBD2 (6 bases). The CDR3 contains 13 residues. Germline CDR1 LNHNV, CDR2 YYDKDF (reference sequence). Trimming stripped 2 bases from V and 3 bases from J, with 8 bases between.

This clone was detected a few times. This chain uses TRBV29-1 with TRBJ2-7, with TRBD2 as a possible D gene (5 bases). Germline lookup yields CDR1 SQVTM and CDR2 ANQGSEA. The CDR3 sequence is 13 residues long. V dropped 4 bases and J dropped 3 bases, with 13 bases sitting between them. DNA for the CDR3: TGCAGCGTTGTCCTCGGACTTAGCTACGAGCAGTACTTC. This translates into CSVVLGLSYEQYF.

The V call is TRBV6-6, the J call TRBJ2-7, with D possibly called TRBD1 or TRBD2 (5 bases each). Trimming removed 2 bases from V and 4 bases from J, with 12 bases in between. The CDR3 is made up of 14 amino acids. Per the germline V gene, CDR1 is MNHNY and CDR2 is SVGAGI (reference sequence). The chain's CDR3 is CASSYLRDQYEQYF. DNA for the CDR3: TGTGCCAGCAGTTACCTCAGGGACCAATACGAGCAGTACTTC.

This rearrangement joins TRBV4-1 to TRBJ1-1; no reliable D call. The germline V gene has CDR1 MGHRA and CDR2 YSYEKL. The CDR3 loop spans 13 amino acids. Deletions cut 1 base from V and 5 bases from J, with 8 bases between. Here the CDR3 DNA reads TGCGCCAGCAGCCAAGTGGCAGGAACTGAAGCTTTCTTT. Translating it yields CASSQVAGTEAFF.

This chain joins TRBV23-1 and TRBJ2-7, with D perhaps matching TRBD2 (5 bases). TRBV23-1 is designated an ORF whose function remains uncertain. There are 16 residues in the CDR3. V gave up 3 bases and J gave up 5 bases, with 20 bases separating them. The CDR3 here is CASSHYQAHWGDEQYF. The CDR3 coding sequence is TGCGCCAGCAGTCACTACCAGGCCCACTGGGGAGACGAGCAGTACTTC.

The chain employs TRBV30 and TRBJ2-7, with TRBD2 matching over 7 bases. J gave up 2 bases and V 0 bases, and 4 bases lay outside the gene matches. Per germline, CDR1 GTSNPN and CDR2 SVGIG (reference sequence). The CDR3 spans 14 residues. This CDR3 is CAWSVSSGAYEQYF. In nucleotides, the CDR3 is TGTGCCTGGAGTGTATCTAGCGGTGCCTACGAGCAGTACTTC.

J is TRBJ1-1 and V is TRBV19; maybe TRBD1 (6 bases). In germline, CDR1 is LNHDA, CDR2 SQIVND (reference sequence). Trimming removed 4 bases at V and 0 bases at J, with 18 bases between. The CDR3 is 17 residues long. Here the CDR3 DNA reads TGTGCCAGTAGTACCCGAAGGAACAGGGTACTGAACACTGAAGCTTTCTTT. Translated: CASSTRRNRVLNTEAFF. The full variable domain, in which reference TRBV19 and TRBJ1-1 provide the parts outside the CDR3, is DGGITQSPKYLFRKEGQNVTLSCEQNLNHDAMYWYRQDPGQGLRLIYYSQIVNDFQKGDIAEGYSVSREKKESFPLTVTSAQKNPTAFYLCASSTRRNRVLNTEAFFGQGTRLTVV.

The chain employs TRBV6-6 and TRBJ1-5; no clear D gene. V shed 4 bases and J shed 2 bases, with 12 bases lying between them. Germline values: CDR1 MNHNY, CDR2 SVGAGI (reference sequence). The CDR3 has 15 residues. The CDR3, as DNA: TGTGCCAGCAGTTGGACCCTGATGGGCAATCAGCCCCAGCATTTT. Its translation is CASSWTLMGNQPQHF.

The CDR3 nucleotides are TGTGCCAGCAGGGGTTTATCCGGGGAGCTGTTTTTT. Amino acid sequence: CASRGLSGELFF. This rearrangement joins TRBV28 to TRBJ2-2; D is uncertain. V dropped 6 bases and J dropped 6 bases, with 8 bases sitting between them. The CDR3 consists of 12 residues. Germline assignment: CDR1 MDHEN and CDR2 SYDVKM.

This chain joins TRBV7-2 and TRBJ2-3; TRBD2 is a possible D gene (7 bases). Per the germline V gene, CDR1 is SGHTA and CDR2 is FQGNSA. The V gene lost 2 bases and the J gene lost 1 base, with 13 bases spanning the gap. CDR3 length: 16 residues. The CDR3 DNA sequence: TGTGCCAGCAGCTTACCGGGGGGCGAGGGCACAGATACGCAGTATTTT. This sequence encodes CASSLPGGEGTDTQYF. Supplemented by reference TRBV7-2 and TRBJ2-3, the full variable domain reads GAGVSQSPSNKVTEKGKDVELRCDPISGHTALYWYRQSLGQGLEFLIYFQGNSAPDKSGLPSDRFSAERTGGSVSTLTIQRTQQEDSAVYLCASSLPGGEGTDTQYFGPGTRLTVL.